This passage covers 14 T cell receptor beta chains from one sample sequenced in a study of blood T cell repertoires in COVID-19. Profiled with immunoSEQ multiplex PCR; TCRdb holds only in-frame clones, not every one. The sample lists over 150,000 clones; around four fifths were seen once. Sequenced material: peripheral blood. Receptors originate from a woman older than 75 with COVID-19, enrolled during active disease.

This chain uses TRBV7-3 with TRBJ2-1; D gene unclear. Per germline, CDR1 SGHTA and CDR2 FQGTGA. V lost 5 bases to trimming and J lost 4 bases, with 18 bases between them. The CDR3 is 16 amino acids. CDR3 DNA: TGTGCCAGCAGCACAAACCCTGCCACCCCTTACAATGAGCAGTTCTTC. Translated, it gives CASSTNPATPYNEQFF.

CDR3 in amino acids: CASSDPGHRNEKLFF. The CDR3 DNA sequence: TGTGCCAGCAGTGATCCGGGACATCGGAACGAAAAACTGTTTTTT. The chain links TRBV28 to TRBJ1-4; a weak D match, TRBD1 (6 bases). The V gene lost 5 bases and the J gene lost 8 bases, with 18 bases spanning the gap. The germline V gene has CDR1 MDHEN and CDR2 SYDVKM. The CDR3 sequence is 15 residues long.

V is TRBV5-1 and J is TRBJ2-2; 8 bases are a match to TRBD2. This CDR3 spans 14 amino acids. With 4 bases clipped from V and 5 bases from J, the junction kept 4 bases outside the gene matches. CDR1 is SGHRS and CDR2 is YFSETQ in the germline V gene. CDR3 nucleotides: TGCGCCAGCAGCCTTCGGGGGGGAACCGGGGAGCTGTTTTTT. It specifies CASSLRGGTGELFF.

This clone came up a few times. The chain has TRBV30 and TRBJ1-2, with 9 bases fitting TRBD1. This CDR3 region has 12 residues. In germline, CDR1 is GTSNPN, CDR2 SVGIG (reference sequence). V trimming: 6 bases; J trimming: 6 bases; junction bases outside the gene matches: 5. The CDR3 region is CACWTGEDGYTF. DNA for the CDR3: TGTGCCTGCTGGACAGGGGAGGATGGCTACACCTTC.

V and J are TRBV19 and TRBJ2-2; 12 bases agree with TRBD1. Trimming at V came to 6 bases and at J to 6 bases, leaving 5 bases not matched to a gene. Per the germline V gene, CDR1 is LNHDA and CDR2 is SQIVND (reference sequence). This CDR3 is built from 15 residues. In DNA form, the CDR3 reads TGTGCCAGTAGACCGGGACAGGGGGCCCCCGGGGAGCTGTTTTTT. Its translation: CASRPGQGAPGELFF.

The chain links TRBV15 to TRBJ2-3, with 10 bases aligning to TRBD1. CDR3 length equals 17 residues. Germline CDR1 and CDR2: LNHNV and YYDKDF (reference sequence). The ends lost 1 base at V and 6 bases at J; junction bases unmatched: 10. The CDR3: CATSRAGTGAIRDTQYF. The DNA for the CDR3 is TGTGCCACCAGCAGAGCCGGGACAGGGGCGATCAGGGATACGCAGTATTTT.

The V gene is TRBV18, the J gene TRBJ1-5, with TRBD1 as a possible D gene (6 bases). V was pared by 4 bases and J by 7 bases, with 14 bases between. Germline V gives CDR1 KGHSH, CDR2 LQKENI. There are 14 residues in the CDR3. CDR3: CASSQDPGAQPQHF. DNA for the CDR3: TGTGCCAGCTCACAGGATCCAGGGGCACAGCCCCAGCATTTT.

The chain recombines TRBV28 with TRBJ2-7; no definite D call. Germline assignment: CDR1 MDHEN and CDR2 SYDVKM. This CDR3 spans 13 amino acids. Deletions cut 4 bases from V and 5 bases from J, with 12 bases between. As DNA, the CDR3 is TGTGCCAGCAGTTCCGTCACTTCCGACGAGCAGTACTTC. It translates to CASSSVTSDEQYF.

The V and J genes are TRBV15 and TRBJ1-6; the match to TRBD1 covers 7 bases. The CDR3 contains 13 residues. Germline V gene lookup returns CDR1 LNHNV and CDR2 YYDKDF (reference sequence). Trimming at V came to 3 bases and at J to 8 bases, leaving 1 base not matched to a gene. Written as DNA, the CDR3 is TGTGCCACCAGCAGCACAGGGGATTCACCCCTCCACTTT. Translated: CATSSTGDSPLHF.

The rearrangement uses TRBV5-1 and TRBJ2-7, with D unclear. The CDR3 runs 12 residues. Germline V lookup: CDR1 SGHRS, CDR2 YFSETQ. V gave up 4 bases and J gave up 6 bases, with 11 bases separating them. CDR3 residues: CASSPDSGEQYF. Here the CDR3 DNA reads TGCGCCAGCAGCCCGGATTCGGGCGAGCAGTACTTC.

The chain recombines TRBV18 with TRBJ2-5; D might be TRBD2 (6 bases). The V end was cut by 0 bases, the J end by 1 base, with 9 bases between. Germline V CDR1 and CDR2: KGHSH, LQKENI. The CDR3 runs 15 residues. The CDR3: CASSPPMGLQETQYF. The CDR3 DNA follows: TGTGCCAGCTCACCACCGATGGGACTCCAAGAGACCCAGTACTTC. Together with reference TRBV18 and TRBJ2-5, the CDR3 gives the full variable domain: NAGVMQNPRHLVRRRGQEARLRCSPMKGHSHVYWYRQLPEEGLKFMVYLQKENIIDESGMPKERFSAEFPKEGPSILRIQQVVRGDSAAYFCASSPPMGLQETQYFGPGTRLLVL.

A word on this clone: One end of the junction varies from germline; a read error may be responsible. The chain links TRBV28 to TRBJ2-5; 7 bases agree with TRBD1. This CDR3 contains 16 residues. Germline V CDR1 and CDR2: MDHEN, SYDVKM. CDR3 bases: TGTGCCAGCAGTTTATGGATGGGACAGACCCAACAGACCCAGTACTTC. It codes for CASSLWMGQTQQTQYF.

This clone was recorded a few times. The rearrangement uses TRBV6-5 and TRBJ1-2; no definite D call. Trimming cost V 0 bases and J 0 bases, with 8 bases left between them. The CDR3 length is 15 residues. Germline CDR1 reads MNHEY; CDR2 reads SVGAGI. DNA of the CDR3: TGTGCCAGCAGTTACTCGTTTGGCTCTAACTATGGCTACACCTTC. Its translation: CASSYSFGSNYGYTF.

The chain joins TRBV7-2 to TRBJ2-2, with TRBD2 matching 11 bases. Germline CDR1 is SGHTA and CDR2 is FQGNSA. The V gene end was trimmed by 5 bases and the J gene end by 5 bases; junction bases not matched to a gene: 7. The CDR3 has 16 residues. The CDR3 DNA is TGTGCCAGCAGCCAGACTAGCGGGGTAGGGACCGGGGAGCTGTTTTTT. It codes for CASSQTSGVGTGELFF.